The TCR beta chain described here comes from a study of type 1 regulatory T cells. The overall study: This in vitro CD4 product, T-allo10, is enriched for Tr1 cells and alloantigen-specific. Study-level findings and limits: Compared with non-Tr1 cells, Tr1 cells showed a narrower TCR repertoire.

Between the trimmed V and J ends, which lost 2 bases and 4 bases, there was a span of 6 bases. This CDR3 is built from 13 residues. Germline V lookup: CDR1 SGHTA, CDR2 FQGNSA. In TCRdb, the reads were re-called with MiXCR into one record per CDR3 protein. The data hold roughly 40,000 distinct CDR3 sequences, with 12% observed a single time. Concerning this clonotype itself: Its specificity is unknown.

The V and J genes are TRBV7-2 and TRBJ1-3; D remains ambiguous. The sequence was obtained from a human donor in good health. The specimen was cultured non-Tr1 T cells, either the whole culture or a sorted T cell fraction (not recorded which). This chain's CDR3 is CASSLNPGNTIYF. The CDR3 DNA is TGTGCCAGCAGCTTAAATCCCGGAAACACCATATATTTT.